This TCR beta chain is from a study of neurological immune-mediated disorders. This CDR3 is 16 amino acids long. CDR1 and CDR2 (germline): SGHTA, FQGNSA. The sample holds a few counts of this clonotype. At one of its ends the junction is not consistent with the germline gene, which may arise from a read error. MiXCR, applied by TCRdb to the 5' RACE reads, yields one record per CDR3 protein. Of tens of thousands of distinct CDR3 sequences listed, around 4.5% were seen once; the top ten hold approximately 5.4%. Sequenced: PBMCs. The chain is built from TRBV7-2 and TRBJ2-1, with TRBD2 matching 9 bases. The receptor was isolated from an older woman with multiple sclerosis. Written as DNA, the CDR3 is TGTGCCAGCAGCTTGAGGTGGAGCGGGGGGTACAATGAGCAGTTCTTT. Amino acids: CASSLRWSGGYNEQFF.